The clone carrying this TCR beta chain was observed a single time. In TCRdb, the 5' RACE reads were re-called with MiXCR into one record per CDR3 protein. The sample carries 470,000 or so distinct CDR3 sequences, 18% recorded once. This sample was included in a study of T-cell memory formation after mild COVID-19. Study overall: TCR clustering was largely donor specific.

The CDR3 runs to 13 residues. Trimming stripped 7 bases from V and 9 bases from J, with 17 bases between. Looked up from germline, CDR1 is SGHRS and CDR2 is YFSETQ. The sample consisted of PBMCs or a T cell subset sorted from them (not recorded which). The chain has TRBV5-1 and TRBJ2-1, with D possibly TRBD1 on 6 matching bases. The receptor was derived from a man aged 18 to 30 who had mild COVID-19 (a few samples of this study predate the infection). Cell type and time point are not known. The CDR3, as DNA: TGCGCCAGCGAGGACCAGGGGTCCGGTGAGCAGTTCTTC. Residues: CASEDQGSGEQFF.